A single sample is the source of the 26 T cell receptor beta chains below, sequenced in a study of shared clonotypes between healthy human individuals. Repertoires were generated with immunoSEQ multiplex PCR, while TCRdb's copy carries only in-frame clones and drops some. The profile shows some 2.1 million clones, over 85% of them singletons. CD45RO-negative cells were positively selected for CCR7, leaving out terminally differentiated effector memory CD45RA+ cells. Sequencing was carried out using naive CD8+ T cells sorted from blood. These receptor sequences come from a man between 18 and 35 years old in good health.

The chain links TRBV30 to TRBJ2-5, with TRBD1 matching 9 bases. Germline CDR1 and CDR2: GTSNPN and SVGIG (reference sequence). Trimming took 3 bases from V and 5 from J; bases not matched to a gene: 7. The length of the CDR3 is 14 residues. The CDR3 sequence is CAWRSQGAWETQYF. CDR3 DNA sequence: TGTGCCTGGAGATCACAGGGGGCCTGGGAGACCCAGTACTTC.

As to this clone: Different DNA sequences within this sample yield the same CDR3. This rearrangement joins TRBV27 to TRBJ2-7, with D perhaps matching TRBD1 or TRBD2 (5 bases each). CDR3 size: 13 residues. The ends were cut back, 5 bases at V and 4 bases at J, with 12 bases in the middle. The germline V gene has CDR1 MNHEY and CDR2 SMNVEV (reference sequence). In DNA, the CDR3 is TGTGCCAGCAGTCCGGGACCCAGATACGAGCAGTACTTC. It translates to CASSPGPRYEQYF.

The chain has TRBV7-2 and TRBJ2-7; 7 bases line up with TRBD2. V shed 3 bases and J 1 base; nucleotides not matched to a gene: 3. The CDR3 is 14 residues long. Germline loops: CDR1 SGHTA, CDR2 FQGNSA. CDR3 protein: CASSLDGRSYEQYF. CDR3 DNA: TGTGCCAGCAGCTTGGACGGGAGGTCCTACGAGCAGTACTTC.

V and J are TRBV27 and TRBJ2-1; 10 nucleotides match TRBD2. Germline V CDR1 and CDR2: MNHEY, SMNVEV (reference sequence). The J segment lost 7 bases and the V segment lost 7 bases, leaving 7 bases of the junction unmatched. The CDR3 extends over 14 amino acids. CDR3 sequence reads: CASIEREGLNEQFF. The CDR3 DNA is TGTGCCAGCATCGAGCGGGAGGGCCTTAATGAGCAGTTCTTC.

In this sample, this clone turned up once. The rearrangement uses TRBV29-1 and TRBJ1-4, with D maybe TRBD1 (5 bases). V was trimmed by 1 base and J by 7 bases, leaving 10 bases between them. The CDR3 covers 13 residues. Germline loops: CDR1 SQVTM, CDR2 ANQGSEA. The CDR3 sequence is CSVEGGGAEKLFF. Here the CDR3 DNA reads TGCAGCGTTGAAGGGGGGGGTGCTGAAAAACTGTTTTTT.

This sequence joins TRBV9 and TRBJ2-7; 7 bases line up with TRBD1. V was clipped by 4 bases and J by 1 base; unmatched bases: 8. The CDR3 totals 15 residues. Germline V gene lookup returns CDR1 SGDLS and CDR2 YYNGEE. The CDR3 DNA reads TGTGCCAGCAGCTCACGAGGGGGCTCTTCCTACGAGCAGTACTTC. It is translated as CASSSRGGSSYEQYF.

Regarding this clone: This CDR3 is also generated by other DNA sequences in the sample. V is TRBV10-1 and J is TRBJ2-5; D possibly corresponds to TRBD1 (5 bases). Per germline, CDR1 WNHNN and CDR2 SYGVQD (reference sequence). V gave up 2 bases and J gave up 4 bases, with 8 bases separating them. There are 13 residues in the CDR3. The chain's CDR3 is CASSEQGRETQYF. Here the CDR3 DNA reads TGCGCCAGCAGTGAGCAGGGCCGAGAGACCCAGTACTTC.

The chain joins TRBV14 to TRBJ2-7, with 11 positions matching TRBD2. Germline lookup yields CDR1 SGHDN and CDR2 FVKESK. The CDR3 has 17 residues. The ends lost 1 base at V and 0 bases at J; junction bases unmatched: 5. CDR3 amino acids: CASSQAASGGRSYEQYF. For the CDR3, the DNA is TGTGCCAGCAGCCAAGCGGCTAGCGGGGGGCGCTCCTACGAGCAGTACTTC.

Details on this clone: The same CDR3 arises from other DNA sequences in this sample as well. The genes are TRBV27 and TRBJ2-1; 11 bases are shared with TRBD2. The CDR3 covers 16 residues. The germline CDR1 and CDR2 sequences are MNHEY and SMNVEV (reference sequence). Trimming took 5 bases from V and 0 from J; bases not matched to a gene: 3. CDR3 bases: TGTGCCAGCAGTCCCGGGACTAGCGGCTCCTACAATGAGCAGTTCTTC. It specifies CASSPGTSGSYNEQFF.

With respect to this clone: This specimen includes other DNA sequences encoding the same CDR3. This chain links TRBV29-1 with TRBJ2-7, with D tentatively TRBD1 (5 bases). The length of the CDR3 is 12 residues. Deletions cut 4 bases from V and 2 bases from J, with 9 bases between. Germline values: CDR1 SQVTM, CDR2 ANQGSEA. The CDR3, as DNA: TGCAGCGTTGCCGACAGCGCCTACGAGCAGTACTTC. It specifies CSVADSAYEQYF.

The chain has TRBV7-9 and TRBJ1-1, with D possibly TRBD1 on 6 matching bases. The V gene lost 5 bases and the J gene lost 3 bases, with 13 bases spanning the gap. Germline lookup yields CDR1 SEHNR and CDR2 FQNEAQ (reference sequence). CDR3 length: 14 residues. CDR3 in amino acids: CASSATGADTEAFF. CDR3 DNA sequence: TGTGCCAGCAGCGCCACGGGGGCGGACACTGAAGCTTTCTTT.

Comments on this clone: Other DNA sequences in the same sample also yield this CDR3. The chain is built from TRBV7-9 and TRBJ1-5; D unclear. This CDR3 spans 15 amino acids. With 1 base removed from V and 2 bases from J, the gap between germline ends came to 9 bases. Germline V gene data show CDR1 as SEHNR and CDR2 as FQNEAQ (reference sequence). The CDR3 is CASSLGGLGNQPQHF. CDR3 DNA: TGTGCCAGCAGCTTAGGGGGTCTGGGCAATCAGCCCCAGCATTTT. Full variable domain (remainder filled in from reference TRBV7-9 and TRBJ1-5): DTGVSQNPRHKITKRGQNVTFRCDPISEHNRLYWYRQTLGQGPEFLTYFQNEAQLEKSRLLSDRFSAERPKGSFSTLEIQRTEQGDSAMYLCASSLGGLGNQPQHFGDGTRLSIL.

V is TRBV30 and J is TRBJ2-5, with D possibly being TRBD2 (5 bases). This CDR3 is 11 amino acids long. The V gene's germline CDR1 is GTSNPN and CDR2 SVGIG (reference sequence). Trimming took off 3 bases at V and 4 bases at J, with 6 bases between the two ends. CDR3 DNA sequence: TGTGCCTGGAGCGGACTAGAGACCCAGTACTTC. Translating it yields CAWSGLETQYF.

The chain uses TRBV29-1 and TRBJ2-1; the D gene is possibly TRBD1 (5 bases). Between the trimmed V and J ends, which lost 4 bases and 4 bases, there was a span of 8 bases. This CDR3 is built from 12 residues. Looked up from germline, CDR1 is SQVTM and CDR2 is ANQGSEA. CDR3 amino acids: CSVVQAYNEQFF. CDR3 nucleotides: TGCAGCGTTGTACAGGCTTACAATGAGCAGTTCTTC.

The chain is built from TRBV5-1 and TRBJ2-1; 9 bases line up with TRBD1. Germline V CDR1 and CDR2: SGHRS, YFSETQ. The CDR3 runs to 15 residues. V shed 0 bases, J shed 10 bases, and the junction held 8 bases outside the gene matches. CDR3 loop: CASSLGGTGMDEQFF. The DNA for the CDR3 is TGCGCCAGCAGCTTGGGTGGGACAGGGATGGACGAGCAGTTCTTC.

The V and J genes are TRBV25-1 and TRBJ2-4; TRBD2 might be the D (8 bases). The germline V gene encodes CDR1 MGHDK and CDR2 SYGVNS. V was pared by 6 bases and J by 2 bases, with 23 bases between. The CDR3 loop spans 18 amino acids. Here the CDR3 reads CASSEGAGGLFSKNIQYF. As DNA, the CDR3 is TGTGCCAGCAGCGAGGGGGCGGGGGGACTCTTTTCCAAAAACATTCAGTACTTC.

The genes are TRBV27 and TRBJ2-7, with D unresolved. The germline CDR1 and CDR2 sequences are MNHEY and SMNVEV (reference sequence). This CDR3 has 13 residues. V gave up 5 bases and J gave up 2 bases, with 10 bases separating them. In DNA, the CDR3 is TGTGCCAGCAGTCCCCAAGCAGCCTACGAGCAGTACTTC. It yields the protein CASSPQAAYEQYF.

V gene TRBV5-4 combines with J gene TRBJ2-7; D unresolved. The CDR3 has 13 residues. Germline values: CDR1 SGHNT, CDR2 YYREEE (reference sequence). V was pared by 0 bases and J by 6 bases, with 10 bases between. The CDR3 loop reads CASSLAEVSEQYF. CDR3 sequence (DNA): TGTGCCAGCAGCTTGGCCGAGGTTTCCGAGCAGTACTTC.

This chain connects TRBV6-6 to TRBJ1-1; tentative D call: TRBD1 (5 bases). The CDR3 contains 16 residues. Trimming removed 0 bases at V and 2 bases at J, with 13 bases between. CDR1 MNHNY and CDR2 SVGAGI come from the germline V gene (reference sequence). CDR3 sequence: CASSYSSPGTNTEAFF. CDR3 in DNA: TGTGCCAGCAGTTACTCGTCGCCAGGGACTAACACTGAAGCTTTCTTT.

The DNA of the CDR3 is TGCGCCAGCAGCTTGGCAGGGGGCCCATTCCACGAGCAGTACTTC. This encodes CASSLAGGPFHEQYF. This sequence joins TRBV5-1 and TRBJ2-7, with 8 bases lining up with TRBD1. In germline, CDR1 is SGHRS, CDR2 YFSETQ. V shed 0 bases and J 5 bases; nucleotides not matched to a gene: 7. The CDR3 extends over 15 amino acids.

This clone was recorded only once. The rearrangement joins TRBV18 to TRBJ1-2, with 9 bases aligning to TRBD1. The CDR3 has 16 residues. Looked up from germline, CDR1 is KGHSH and CDR2 is LQKENI. Trimming cost V 0 bases and J 4 bases; bases outside gene matches: 6. The CDR3 DNA reads as TGTGCCAGCTCACCACCGCAGGACAGGGGAGGCTATGGCTACACCTTC. Its protein product is CASSPPQDRGGYGYTF. Supplemented by reference TRBV18 and TRBJ1-2, the full variable domain reads NAGVMQNPRHLVRRRGQEARLRCSPMKGHSHVYWYRQLPEEGLKFMVYLQKENIIDESGMPKERFSAEFPKEGPSILRIQQVVRGDSAAYFCASSPPQDRGGYGYTFGSGTRLTVV.

The chain joins TRBV27 to TRBJ1-4; TRBD1 matches at 8 bases. The junction had 9 bases not matched to a gene; V was cut back by 7 bases and J by 8 bases. The CDR3 runs 14 residues. The germline V gene has CDR1 MNHEY and CDR2 SMNVEV (reference sequence). The CDR3 sequence: CASKEDRAYEKLFF. CDR3 DNA: TGTGCCAGCAAGGAGGACAGGGCCTACGAAAAACTGTTTTTT.

Notes on this clone: Other DNA variants within this sample encode the same CDR3. This chain uses TRBV5-4 with TRBJ2-4, with unresolved D. V lost 0 bases and J 5 bases, leaving 6 bases between the germline ends. The CDR3 has 13 residues. Per germline, CDR1 SGHNT and CDR2 YYREEE (reference sequence). The CDR3 nucleotides read TGTGCCAGCAGCTTGGCGGGTGAAAACATTCAGTACTTC. Amino acids: CASSLAGENIQYF.

The rearrangement links TRBV28 to TRBJ1-2; D is unclear. Germline V lookup: CDR1 MDHEN, CDR2 SYDVKM. V dropped 3 bases and J dropped 6 bases, with 8 bases sitting between them. CDR3 length: 12 amino acids. The DNA of the CDR3 is TGTGCCAGCAGTTTCCCCGAGGATGGCTACACCTTC. Translated: CASSFPEDGYTF.

This chain's CDR3 is CSAPTGGRGYTF. The DNA of the CDR3 is TGCAGCGCCCCCACAGGGGGCCGGGGCTACACCTTC. The chain recombines TRBV29-1 with TRBJ1-2, with 9 nucleotides matching TRBD1. Germline values: CDR1 SQVTM, CDR2 ANQGSEA. After removal of 7 bases from V and 8 bases from J, the junction contained 8 bases not matched to a gene. The CDR3 is made up of 12 amino acids.

CDR3 region: CASTLTGQGPYEQYF. The CDR3 coding sequence is TGCGCCAGCACCCTAACGGGACAGGGCCCCTACGAGCAGTACTTC. This chain joins TRBV5-1 and TRBJ2-7, with TRBD1 matching 9 bases. The J segment lost 2 bases and the V segment lost 6 bases, leaving 9 bases of the junction unmatched. Germline lookup yields CDR1 SGHRS and CDR2 YFSETQ. The CDR3 consists of 15 residues.